This T cell receptor (beta chain) was identified during a study of blood T cell repertoires in COVID-19. Study summary: The analysed material was cDNA or gDNA that came from T cells, B-cell-depleted T cells, or PBMCs.

Original handling: Scientists estimated how many nucleated cells there were by amplifying reference gene primers. Profiling relied on immunoSEQ multiplex PCR, and the TCRdb table lists in-frame clones only, not all of them. That table gives V, J and clone size, and the DNA gave D and trimming. The sample holds roughly 310,000 clones; under 95% are singletons and the top ten take 2.6%. Categorization into cohorts depended on clinical history that participants reported. Cohort 3 recovered donors had two negative PCRs, clearance, or symptom resolution. This CDR3 has 13 amino acids. In germline, CDR1 is KGHSH, CDR2 LQKENI. V was trimmed by 2 bases and J by 6 bases, leaving 11 bases between them.

This receptor was obtained from a man aged 55 to 70 who had recovered from COVID-19. Material for sequencing was PBMCs or T cells enriched from blood (not recorded which). The chain employs TRBV18 and TRBJ2-7; unclear D gene. As DNA, the CDR3 is TGTGCCAGCTCACCATCCCCGGAGTCCGAGCAGTACTTC. Amino acids: CASSPSPESEQYF.